The text below deals with one T cell receptor beta chain. These data are taken from a study of blood T cell repertoires in COVID-19. For the study at large: There were acute and convalescent COVID-19 samples, and they came from the United States, Italy and Spain. The cDNA or gDNA used as material had been derived from T cells, B-cell-depleted T cells, or PBMCs.

Those enrolled, adults aged roughly 18 to 89 years, came from 20 to 25 US areas. Cohort placement rested on clinical history that participants reported themselves. CDR3 length equals 17 residues. V shed 3 bases, J shed 6 bases, and the junction held 13 bases outside the gene matches. From germline, CDR1 is MNHEY and CDR2 SMNVEV (reference sequence). Measured with immunoSEQ multiplex PCR; TCRdb has only the in-frame clones, and not every one. Of approximately 280,000 clones in the sample, around 90% were seen once. The sequenced material came from PBMCs or T cells enriched from blood (not recorded which). V is TRBV27 and J is TRBJ1-1; 10 bases match TRBD1. The origin of this receptor is a woman younger than 30 with acute COVID-19. CDR3 nucleotide sequence: TGTGCCAGCAGTTTTAGCCTGCCCGGGACAGGGGTTCCTGAAGCTTTCTTT. This encodes CASSFSLPGTGVPEAFF.